These 30 T cell receptor beta chains share one sample of origin, sequenced in a study of blood T cell repertoires in COVID-19 (dated by TCRdb to about 2020). The protocol used for the library was the immunoSEQ multiplex PCR assay. The table comes from immuneACCESS by way of TCRdb, which keeps in-frame sequences with V and J called. Part of the clones is missing from these tables; in studies checked, under half for an unresolved V gene and the rest for unknown reasons. This sample holds about 480,000 clones; 70% to 90% were observed only once. Jointly, the top ten make up around 7.9% of the sample. The sequenced sample consisted of PBMCs or T cells enriched from blood (not recorded which). The receptors were sampled from a woman aged 55-69 years who had recovered from COVID-19.

This clone was detected once. The gene calls are TRBV5-6 and TRBJ2-4, with TRBD1 matching 10 bases. The trim removed 4 bases at V and 0 bases at J, leaving 7 bases unmatched. Germline V lookup: CDR1 SGHDT, CDR2 YYEEEE. This CDR3 region has 17 residues. DNA of the CDR3: TGTGCCAGCAGCCTCGACAGGGGGCGGTCAGCCAAAAACATTCAGTACTTC. This translates into CASSLDRGRSAKNIQYF.

The V and J genes are TRBV2 and TRBJ2-4, with 11 bases matching TRBD2. The CDR3 contains 15 residues. The germline gives CDR1 SNHLY, CDR2 FYNNEI. The V segment lost 7 bases and the J segment 0 bases; nucleotides outside the gene matches: 2. The CDR3 nucleotides are TGTGCCAGCAAGGGACTAGCGGTAGCCAAAAACATTCAGTACTTC. Protein product: CASKGLAVAKNIQYF. Full variable domain (outside the CDR3, taken from reference TRBV2 and TRBJ2-4): EPEVTQTPSHQVTQMGQEVILRCVPISNHLYFYWYRQILGQKVEFLVSFYNNEISEKSEIFDDQFSVERPDGSNFTLKIRSTKLEDSAMYFCASKGLAVAKNIQYFGAGTRLSVL.

The genes are TRBV10-3 and TRBJ2-7; the match to TRBD2 covers 8 bases. V lost 6 bases, J lost 5 bases, and 12 bases stayed unmatched. Germline CDR1 is ENHRY and CDR2 is SYGVKD. The CDR3 is 15 residues long. CDR3 in DNA: TGTGCCATCAGCGGGGGGGAGATGGGCGGCCACGAGCAGTACTTC. It yields the protein CAISGGEMGGHEQYF.

The chain couples TRBV5-1 to TRBJ2-5; 7 nucleotides agree with TRBD1. The V segment lost 0 bases and the J segment 3 bases; nucleotides outside the gene matches: 5. This CDR3 comprises 15 residues. The V gene's germline CDR1 is SGHRS and CDR2 YFSETQ. CDR3 loop: CASSLGTGSKETQYF. CDR3 nucleotide sequence: TGCGCCAGCAGCTTGGGGACAGGCTCAAAAGAGACCCAGTACTTC. Filled out from reference TRBV5-1 and TRBJ2-5, the complete variable domain reads KAGVTQTPRYLIKTRGQQVTLSCSPISGHRSVSWYQQTPGQGLQFLFEYFSETQRNKGNFPGRFSGRQFSNSRSEMNVSTLELGDSALYLCASSLGTGSKETQYFGPGTRLLVL.

This chain connects TRBV19 to TRBJ2-2; 7 nucleotides line up with TRBD1. Germline lookup yields CDR1 LNHDA and CDR2 SQIVND (reference sequence). This CDR3 spans 16 amino acids. V shed 3 bases and J 3 bases; nucleotides not matched to a gene: 7. The DNA for the CDR3 is TGTGCCAGTAGTATTAAGCGGCAGGGGGACACCGGGGAGCTGTTTTTT. Its protein is CASSIKRQGDTGELFF.

The chain employs TRBV2 and TRBJ1-1; the D is unclear. V lost 9 bases and J 0 bases, leaving 11 bases between the germline ends. The length of the CDR3 is 13 residues. The V gene's germline CDR1 is SNHLY and CDR2 FYNNEI. The CDR3 is CASSIHMNTEAFF. The CDR3 DNA reads TGTGCCAGTTCGATTCACATGAACACTGAAGCTTTCTTT.

This clone was seen once. The chain's CDR3 is CASSRGLAGKNEQYV. The DNA of the CDR3 is TGTGCCAGCAGTCGGGGACTAGCGGGGAAGAACGAGCAGTACGTC. V and J are TRBV2 and TRBJ2-7, with 13 bases fitting TRBD2. This CDR3 spans 15 amino acids. Losses at the gene ends were 5 bases for V and 5 bases for J; bases not matched to a gene: 6. Germline CDR1 SNHLY, CDR2 FYNNEI.

This CDR3 reads CASSVGSGMGTGELFF. The CDR3 coding sequence is TGTGCCAGCAGTGTAGGTAGCGGGATGGGCACCGGGGAGCTGTTTTTT. The J gene is TRBJ2-2, the V gene TRBV2; 8 positions agree with TRBD2. Trimming removed 4 bases from V and 4 bases from J; junction bases left unmatched: 8. There are 16 residues in the CDR3. Germline V lookup: CDR1 SNHLY, CDR2 FYNNEI.

The rearrangement links TRBV2 to TRBJ1-2; 12 nucleotides agree with TRBD1. CDR3 length: 16 amino acids. The junction had 4 bases not matched to a gene; V was cut back by 2 bases and J by 3 bases. Germline CDR1 SNHLY, CDR2 FYNNEI. CDR3 sequence reads: CASSERDRGQHYGYTF. CDR3 coding DNA: TGTGCCAGCAGTGAAAGGGACAGGGGGCAACACTATGGCTACACCTTC.

The V and J genes are TRBV11-3 and TRBJ2-3; unclear D gene. CDR3 length: 14 amino acids. V was shortened by 1 base and J by 0 bases, with 5 bases between the two germline ends. The V gene's germline CDR1 is SGHNT and CDR2 YENEEA. CDR3 region: CASSLGHSTDTQYF. In nucleotides, the CDR3 is TGTGCCAGCAGCTTAGGGCATAGCACAGATACGCAGTATTTT.

V is TRBV7-2 and J is TRBJ2-5, with TRBD2 as a possible D gene (6 bases). The CDR3 loop spans 16 amino acids. Germline CDR1 SGHTA, CDR2 FQGNSA. V was trimmed by 5 bases and J by 3 bases, leaving 19 bases between them. The CDR3 region is CASSPPGLAHKETQYF. CDR3 DNA: TGTGCCAGCAGCCCCCCTGGGCTAGCGCACAAAGAGACCCAGTACTTC. The full variable domain, in which reference TRBV7-2 and TRBJ2-5 provide the parts outside the CDR3, is GAGVSQSPSNKVTEKGKDVELRCDPISGHTALYWYRQSLGQGLEFLIYFQGNSAPDKSGLPSDRFSAERTGGSVSTLTIQRTQQEDSAVYLCASSPPGLAHKETQYFGPGTRLLVL.

The rearrangement joins TRBV30 to TRBJ2-3; 11 bases map to TRBD2. The CDR3 is 14 amino acids. Losses at the gene ends were 7 bases for V and 6 bases for J; bases not matched to a gene: 9. Germline lookup yields CDR1 GTSNPN and CDR2 SVGIG (reference sequence). The CDR3 sequence: CASDRGLAVDTQYF. In DNA form, the CDR3 reads TGTGCCTCCGACCGGGGACTAGCGGTGGATACGCAGTATTTT.

The chain joins TRBV11-2 to TRBJ2-7, with 10 positions matching TRBD1. The CDR3 is 15 amino acids. Germline assignment: CDR1 SGHAT and CDR2 FQNNGV. The ends lost 1 base at V and 5 bases at J; junction bases unmatched: 5. The CDR3 is CASSLASTGGHEQYV. As DNA, the CDR3 is TGTGCCAGCAGCTTAGCTTCGACAGGGGGCCACGAGCAGTACGTC.

The J gene is TRBJ2-3, the V gene TRBV6-5, with D possibly TRBD2 on 6 matching bases. Trimming shortened V by 5 bases and J by 0 bases, and 9 bases separated the two germline ends. This CDR3 contains 14 residues. CDR1 is MNHEY and CDR2 is SVGAGI in the germline V gene. CDR3 residues: CASSPRGSTDTQYF. In nucleotides, the CDR3 is TGTGCCAGCAGTCCTCGGGGGAGCACAGATACGCAGTATTTT.

J is TRBJ2-7 and V is TRBV27; TRBD2 aligns across 9 bases. CDR3 size: 14 residues. CDR1 is MNHEY and CDR2 is SMNVEV in the germline V gene (reference sequence). After removal of 5 bases from V and 5 bases from J, the junction contained 7 bases not matched to a gene. The CDR3 sequence is CASSRASGANEQYV. The CDR3 DNA follows: TGTGCCAGCAGTCGCGCTAGCGGGGCCAACGAGCAGTACGTC.

This clone showed up just once. The V call is TRBV7-2, the J call TRBJ2-5, with 9 bases identical to TRBD2. Germline CDR1 and CDR2: SGHTA and FQGNSA. With 5 bases clipped from V and 4 bases from J, the junction kept 5 bases outside the gene matches. This CDR3 is built from 14 residues. CDR3 loop: CASSKRGVLETQYF. In DNA, the CDR3 is TGTGCCAGCAGCAAGCGGGGGGTACTAGAGACCCAGTACTTC.

J is TRBJ1-4 and V is TRBV10-3, with a tentative D call TRBD1 (6 bases). Germline loops: CDR1 ENHRY, CDR2 SYGVKD. This CDR3 is built from 20 residues. V dropped 0 bases and J dropped 4 bases, with 24 bases sitting between them. The CDR3: CAISESTRIGGWPLNEKLFF. The CDR3 bases are TGTGCCATCAGTGAGTCGACAAGAATTGGGGGCTGGCCCCTTAATGAAAAACTGTTTTTT.

The V gene is TRBV10-2, the J gene TRBJ1-2; 8 nucleotides align to TRBD1. Unmatched junction bases numbered 4, after V lost 2 bases and J lost 2 bases. Germline CDR1 and CDR2: WSHSY and SAAADI. The length of the CDR3 is 15 residues. The CDR3 spells CASSEGQGLNYGYTF. For the CDR3, the DNA is TGCGCCAGCAGTGAGGGACAGGGCCTCAACTATGGCTACACCTTC.

The gene calls are TRBV19 and TRBJ1-5; D is uncertain. Germline lookup yields CDR1 LNHDA and CDR2 SQIVND (reference sequence). V gave up 3 bases and J gave up 3 bases, with 6 bases separating them. The CDR3 extends over 13 amino acids. CDR3 region: CASSININQPQHF. In DNA form, the CDR3 reads TGTGCCAGTAGTATTAACATCAATCAGCCCCAGCATTTT.

The rearrangement uses TRBV6-6 and TRBJ2-1; 7 bases match TRBD2. CDR3 size: 16 residues. Per the germline V gene, CDR1 is MNHNY and CDR2 is SVGAGI (reference sequence). Trimming took 4 bases from V and 7 from J; bases not matched to a gene: 13. The CDR3: CASSSPGRGRGNEQFF. The CDR3 coding sequence is TGTGCCAGCAGTTCCCCTGGGCGGGGGAGGGGTAATGAGCAGTTCTTC.

Only one count was recorded for this clone. The genes are TRBV5-1 and TRBJ2-7; the match to TRBD2 covers 9 bases. Germline V gives CDR1 SGHRS, CDR2 YFSETQ. V shed 4 bases and J 2 bases; nucleotides not matched to a gene: 10. CDR3 length: 16 amino acids. DNA for the CDR3: TGCGCCAGCAGCAGCTTCCTAAGCGGGGGGACCTACGAGCAGTACTTC. It yields the protein CASSSFLSGGTYEQYF.

A note on this clone: Within the sample, other DNA sequences also encode this same CDR3. The rearrangement links TRBV12-3 or TRBV12-4 to TRBJ2-3, with D uncertain. The CDR3 runs to 12 residues. The ends were cut back, 5 bases at V and 4 bases at J, with 7 bases in the middle. DNA of the CDR3: TGTGCCAGCAGTCTGTTCTCAGATACGCAGTATTTT. Translation: CASSLFSDTQYF.

This clone was counted only a few times. The chain employs TRBV7-9 and TRBJ1-1, with a tentative D call TRBD1 (5 bases). CDR1 SEHNR and CDR2 FQNEAQ come from the germline V gene (reference sequence). The CDR3 is made up of 14 amino acids. V was shortened by 4 bases and J by 3 bases, with 12 bases between the two germline ends. CDR3 region: CASSSNGGDTEAFF. For the CDR3, the DNA is TGTGCCAGCAGCTCGAATGGGGGGGACACTGAAGCTTTCTTT.

This clone was recorded once. This chain joins TRBV2 and TRBJ1-2; possible D gene TRBD1, 6 bases. The V end lost 2 bases, the J end lost 0 bases, and 10 bases lay between the germline ends. Germline V gene data show CDR1 as SNHLY and CDR2 as FYNNEI. The CDR3 totals 15 residues. This chain's CDR3 is CASSEQGGANYGYTF. Here the CDR3 DNA reads TGTGCCAGCAGTGAACAAGGGGGGGCTAACTATGGCTACACCTTC.

The chain has TRBV19 and TRBJ2-2; 7 bases map to TRBD1. Germline CDR1 reads LNHDA; CDR2 reads SQIVND (reference sequence). V was pared by 6 bases and J by 2 bases, with 6 bases of the junction left unmatched. CDR3 size: 15 residues. The CDR3: CASRRGLLNTGELFF. CDR3 nucleotides: TGTGCCAGTAGGAGGGGGCTCCTTAACACCGGGGAGCTGTTTTTT.

This clone was observed a few times. This chain links TRBV5-1 with TRBJ2-1; the D is unclear. V was trimmed by 4 bases and J by 0 bases, leaving 17 bases between them. Germline V CDR1 and CDR2: SGHRS, YFSETQ. The CDR3 spans 17 residues. CDR3 amino acids: CASSLRSAQYSYNEQFF. The CDR3 region has the DNA TGCGCCAGCAGCCTACGTTCAGCGCAGTACTCCTACAATGAGCAGTTCTTC.

The chain carries TRBV19 and TRBJ1-3; 7 bases are shared with TRBD1. Germline assignment: CDR1 LNHDA and CDR2 SQIVND (reference sequence). The CDR3 spans 15 residues. V was clipped by 9 bases and J by 9 bases; unmatched bases: 17. DNA for the CDR3: TGTGCCAGCCGCACCACCCTGACAGGGTCCGCCACCATATATTTT. Translated, it gives CASRTTLTGSATIYF.

The CDR3 loop reads CASSLGTGDVIQYF. The CDR3 DNA reads as TGCGCCAGCAGCTTGGGGACAGGGGATGTCATTCAGTACTTC. This sequence joins TRBV5-1 and TRBJ2-4; 9 bases line up with TRBD1. CDR3 length equals 14 residues. With V trimmed by 0 bases and J by 9 bases, 4 bases remained unmatched. Germline loops: CDR1 SGHRS, CDR2 YFSETQ.

The chain has TRBV4-2 and TRBJ2-3; 9 nucleotides line up with TRBD2. The CDR3 covers 18 residues. CDR1 is LGHNA and CDR2 is YNFKEQ in the germline V gene. V shed 0 bases and J 2 bases; nucleotides not matched to a gene: 9. CDR3 protein: CASSQEGVAGALTDTQYF. The CDR3 DNA reads as TGTGCCAGCAGCCAAGAAGGAGTAGCGGGGGCCCTCACAGATACGCAGTATTTT.

The gene calls are TRBV9 and TRBJ2-3, with 7 bases identical to TRBD1. The germline CDR1 and CDR2 sequences are SGDLS and YYNGEE. V lost 3 bases to trimming and J lost 6 bases; unmatched junction nucleotides: 4. This CDR3 region has 13 residues. CDR3 sequence (DNA): TGTGCCAGCAGCGACAGGGGAAGGGATACGCAGTATTTT. Its translation: CASSDRGRDTQYF.